The T cell receptor beta chain under discussion was sequenced for a study of T cell repertoires in cytomegalovirus infection. Across the whole study: CMV infection and matching HLA type were both indicated by public TCR beta signatures. General study findings and limits: Frequencies of public TCR beta families were cumulated, and this identified carriers of CMV plus the relevant HLA. Ex vivo responses were dominated by HLA-C-restricted CMV-specific TCR beta clonotypes.

On this clonotype: Its antigen remains unknown.

TCRdb independently ran MiXCR on the reads; one entry per CDR3 protein. Altogether 450,000 to 650,000 distinct CDR3 sequences are present, more than 20% being singletons, with the ten largest covering approximately 13%. Germline CDR1 reads SGHDT; CDR2 reads YYEEEE. Trimming left V 5 bases short and J 1 base short, with 18 bases between. This CDR3 region has 16 residues. The sequence was collected from a human donor in good health (CMV status not recorded). Some clones in this sample may be carry-over from other donors' samples. This chain uses TRBV5-6 with TRBJ1-2; D call uncertain. The sample was PBMCs. CDR3 bases: TGTGCCAGCAGTGGAATCCGGGTAGGAAGTAACTATGGCTACACCTTC. It translates to CASSGIRVGSNYGYTF.